Listed below are T cell receptor beta chains from one sample, sequenced in a study of shared clonotypes between healthy human individuals. Sequencing was performed with immunoSEQ multiplex PCR; in TCRdb, only in-frame clones are kept and a portion is missing. The sample yields hundreds of thousands of clones, 95% to 97% seen once. The sample was memory CD8+ T cells sorted from blood. The origin of the receptors is a young man in good health. The CDR3 runs from the conserved cysteine through the conserved F or W. D genes are given only for firm matches. Some rows mark clone size as missing; the rest say once, few, many or name a class of expanded clone.

>TRBV21-1|NA|NA|TRBJ2-3
CASSKDSTDTQYF
TGTGCCAGCAGCAAAGACAGCACAGATACGCAGTATTTT
>TRBV29-1|NA|NA|TRBJ1-1
CSVEDGGGRNTEAFF
TGCAGCGTTGAAGATGGAGGGGGGAGGAACACTGAAGCTTTCTTT
>TRBV9|NA|NA|TRBJ2-5
CASSALGGTPFPQYF
TGTGCCAGCAGCGCCCTCGGTGGGACCCCCTTCCCCCAGTACTTC
>TRBV4-1|NA|NA|TRBJ2-1
CASSQYFSYNEQFF
TGCGCCAGCAGCCAATACTTCTCCTACAATGAGCAGTTCTTC
>TRBV28|NA|NA|TRBJ2-3
CASSFPSYPTDTQYF
TGTGCCAGCAGTTTCCCGTCTTACCCCACAGATACGCAGTATTTT
>TRBV5-3|NA|NA|TRBJ2-6
CARSLGSGANVLTF
TGTGCCAGAAGCTTGGGCTCTGGGGCCAACGTCCTGACTTTC
>TRBV6-5|once|TRBD1|TRBJ1-1
CASRNRGFTEAFF
TGTGCCAGCAGAAACAGGGGGTTCACTGAAGCTTTCTTT
>TRBV13|NA|NA|TRBJ2-7
CASSLSRGDYEQYF
TGTGCCAGCAGCTTAAGTAGGGGGGATTACGAGCAGTACTTC
>TRBV28|NA|NA|TRBJ2-3
CASSLGGSDTDTQYF
TGTGCCAGCAGTTTAGGGGGGAGCGACACAGATACGCAGTATTTT
>TRBV6-1|NA|TRBD2|TRBJ2-2
CASITSGRATGELFF
TGTGCCAGCATCACTAGCGGGAGGGCCACCGGGGAGCTGTTTTTT
>TRBV28|NA|NA|TRBJ2-3
CASSLGEVTQYF
TGTGCCAGCAGTTTGGGCGAAGTTACGCAGTATTTT
>TRBV5-1|once|NA|TRBJ2-3
CASSLSADLSRDTQYF
TGCGCCAGCAGCTTGTCGGCGGATCTTTCCAGGGATACGCAGTATTTT
>TRBV10-3|NA|NA|TRBJ1-3
CAISDKGNTIYF
TGTGCCATCAGTGATAAGGGAAACACCATATATTTT
>TRBV9|NA|TRBD1|TRBJ2-3
CACSTGLSTDTQYF
TGTGCCTGTTCGACAGGGTTGTCCACAGATACGCAGTATTTT
>TRBV29-1|NA|NA|TRBJ1-4
CSVVSGASQLFF
TGCAGCGTTGTTTCGGGGGCTAGTCAACTGTTTTTT
>TRBV5-4|NA|TRBD1|TRBJ2-6
CASSSQTGGLSGANVLTF
TGTGCCAGCAGCTCACAGACAGGGGGCCTCTCTGGGGCCAACGTCCTGACTTTC
>TRBV19|few|NA|TRBJ1-5
CASSMVGEGNQPQHF
TGTGCCAGTAGTATGGTCGGGGAGGGCAATCAGCCCCAGCATTTT
>TRBV21-1|once|NA|TRBJ1-2
CASSKVSRDGNYGYTF
TGTGCCAGCAGCAAAGTCTCGCGGGACGGTAACTATGGCTACACCTTC
>TRBV13|NA|NA|TRBJ2-7
CASSFTGSYEQYF
TGTGCCAGCAGCTTTACAGGGAGCTACGAGCAGTACTTC
>TRBV13|NA|NA|TRBJ2-5
CASSPNSAAQETQYF
TGTGCCAGCAGCCCTAACTCGGCGGCACAAGAGACCCAGTACTTC
>TRBV5-1|NA|TRBD1|TRBJ2-5
CASSSDRGETQYF
TGCGCCAGCAGCTCGGACAGGGGAGAGACCCAGTACTTC
>TRBV5-6|NA|NA|TRBJ2-7
CASSDNQGGSYEQYF
TGTGCCAGCAGTGATAATCAAGGGGGCTCCTACGAGCAGTACTTC
>TRBV5-8|NA|NA|TRBJ2-6
CASSRRQALDSGANVLTF
TGTGCCAGCAGCCGGAGACAGGCCCTCGACTCTGGGGCCAACGTCCTGACTTTC
>TRBV2|NA|NA|TRBJ1-5
CASSVGEGNQPQHF
TGTGCCAGCAGTGTGGGGGAGGGCAATCAGCCCCAGCATTTT
>TRBV11-2|NA|TRBD2|TRBJ2-3
CASSLVRGRAADTQYF
TGTGCCAGCAGCTTAGTCCGCGGGAGGGCCGCAGATACGCAGTATTTT
>TRBV2|NA|NA|TRBJ1-2
CASSGDRAYGYTF
TGTGCCAGCAGTGGGGACCGAGCCTATGGCTACACCTTC
>TRBV7-2|NA|NA|TRBJ1-3
CASSLVWSGNTIYF
TGTGCCAGCAGCTTAGTATGGTCTGGAAACACCATATATTTT
>TRBV6-5|once|NA|TRBJ2-7
CASTRRQGVGEQYF
TGTGCCAGCACCAGGAGGCAGGGAGTGGGCGAGCAGTACTTC